This T cell receptor beta chain was profiled in a study of T cell repertoires in cytomegalovirus infection. Study-wide background: Both a matching HLA type and CMV infection were indicated by public TCR beta signatures.

CDR3 size: 15 residues. Looked up from germline, CDR1 is SGHNT and CDR2 is YENEEA. Trimming pared 1 base from V and 1 base from J, leaving 7 bases between. TCRdb fed the reads into MiXCR, producing one record per CDR3 protein. This sample has approximately 500,000 distinct CDR3 sequences, with 25% to 35% found just once. This clonotype turned up a few times. The antigen is not known. The genes are TRBV11-3 and TRBJ2-2; unclear D gene. The receptor comes from a human donor in good health (CMV status not recorded). Some clones in this sample may be carry-over from other donors' samples. The sequenced sample was cultured PBMCs, obtained from culture after CMV antigen stimulation. CDR3 sequence: CASSLGQWNTGELFF. The DNA for the CDR3 is TGTGCCAGCAGCTTAGGCCAGTGGAACACCGGGGAGCTGTTTTTT.